Listed here are 15 T cell receptor beta chains from one sample, sequenced in a study of post-analysis software for immune sequencing data. Broader study findings: When patients were compared with controls, a handful of TRBV segments were more frequent, TRBV5-6, TRBV5-1 and TRBV20-1 among them.

For these TCRs, the target antigens are not known. TCR beta cDNA libraries included unique molecular identifiers. One entry per CDR3 protein, called by TCRdb with MiXCR from the PCR reads. The sample holds fewer than 850,000 distinct CDR3 sequences, about half seen once. Input material: blood. These receptors originate from a girl aged 5-17 years with multiple sclerosis.

This sequence joins TRBV7-9 and TRBJ2-3; D not resolved. From germline, CDR1 is SEHNR and CDR2 FQNEAQ (reference sequence). The CDR3 sequence is 17 residues long. With 6 bases removed from V and 2 bases from J, the gap between germline ends came to 21 bases. The CDR3 reads CASRETGYDHLTDTQYF. The CDR3, as DNA: TGTGCCAGCAGAGAAACCGGGTACGACCACCTCACAGATACGCAGTATTTT.

The table lists this clonotype with a count of one. The chain links TRBV6-1 to TRBJ2-4; TRBD1 matches at 8 bases. CDR1 and CDR2 from the germline V gene are MNHNS and SASEGT. Trimming cost V 1 base and J 9 bases; bases outside gene matches: 11. There are 16 residues in the CDR3. CDR3: CASSEETGARYGIQYF. The CDR3 DNA follows: TGTGCCAGCAGTGAAGAGACAGGGGCCCGGTACGGCATTCAGTACTTC.

J is TRBJ1-6 and V is TRBV18; possibly TRBD1 for D (5 bases). This CDR3 contains 15 residues. CDR1 is KGHSH and CDR2 is LQKENI in the germline V gene. The V gene lost 3 bases and the J gene lost 6 bases, with 12 bases spanning the gap. The CDR3 region is CASSPPGRTNSPLHF. The DNA of the CDR3 is TGTGCCAGCTCACCTCCGGGACGGACTAATTCACCCCTCCACTTT. Variable domain in full (rest from reference TRBV18 and TRBJ1-6): NAGVMQNPRHLVRRRGQEARLRCSPMKGHSHVYWYRQLPEEGLKFMVYLQKENIIDESGMPKERFSAEFPKEGPSILRIQQVVRGDSAAYFCASSPPGRTNSPLHFGNGTRLTVT.

The chain joins TRBV20-1 to TRBJ1-2; unclear D gene. Germline V gene data show CDR1 as DFQATT and CDR2 as SNEGSKA (reference sequence). This CDR3 has 16 amino acids. The V and J ends lost 1 base and 6 bases respectively, with 21 bases between them. CDR3 nucleotides: TGCAGTGCTAGAGGTGCCACTCTGGGAGGGAAGGATGGCTACACCTTC. Amino acids: CSARGATLGGKDGYTF.

The table lists this clonotype with a few counts. The genes are TRBV29-1 and TRBJ1-2, with 7 bases lining up with TRBD1. The CDR3 is 11 amino acids. The junction had 6 bases not matched to a gene; V was cut back by 6 bases and J by 8 bases. The germline V gene has CDR1 SQVTM and CDR2 ANQGSEA. CDR3 bases: TGCAGCGTCGGAGGACAGGCGGGCTACACCTTC. It codes for CSVGGQAGYTF.

The rearrangement uses TRBV29-1 and TRBJ2-3, with D hard to call. The CDR3 loop spans 13 amino acids. Germline V gene sequence: CDR1 SQVTM, CDR2 ANQGSEA. Trimming took off 4 bases at V and 3 bases at J, with 11 bases between the two ends. The DNA of the CDR3 is TGCAGCGTTGGGGTAGTGGGAACAGATACGCAGTATTTT. It codes for CSVGVVGTDTQYF.

This clonotype occurred a few times. J is TRBJ2-5 and V is TRBV20-1; D possibly matches TRBD1 or TRBD2 (5 bases each). The end of the DNA is better explained by TRBJ2-7, so the J call may be wrong. This CDR3 spans 13 amino acids. The V gene's germline CDR1 is DFQATT and CDR2 SNEGSKA (reference sequence). The CDR3 bases are TGCAGTGCTAGAGTGCTGGGGGACTACGAGCAGTACTTC. Its translation is CSARVLGDYEQYF.

This clonotype has a handful of counts. The gene calls are TRBV7-8 and TRBJ2-1, with D possibly TRBD1 on 6 matching bases. Germline loops: CDR1 SGHVS, CDR2 FQNEAQ. The CDR3 is 15 residues long. Deletions cut 2 bases from V and 3 bases from J, with 11 bases between. CDR3 sequence reads: CASSLRQGSYNEQFF. The CDR3 coding sequence is TGTGCCAGCAGCTTAAGGCAGGGGAGCTACAATGAGCAGTTCTTC.

The J gene is TRBJ2-1, the V gene TRBV3-1; 10 bases map to TRBD2. CDR1 and CDR2 (germline): LGHDT, YNNKEL (reference sequence). The V segment lost 2 bases and the J segment 5 bases; nucleotides outside the gene matches: 6. This CDR3 spans 16 amino acids. CDR3 DNA: TGTGCCAGCAGCCAACCTAGCGGGAGAGGTGACAATGAGCAGTTCTTC. Its translation: CASSQPSGRGDNEQFF.

The genes are TRBV4-1 and TRBJ2-1; TRBD2 might be the D (7 bases). CDR3 size: 17 residues. Germline V gene sequence: CDR1 MGHRA, CDR2 YSYEKL. Trimming stripped 1 base from V and 12 bases from J, with 25 bases between. In DNA, the CDR3 is TGCGCCAGCAGCCAAGGCACGGCAGAGGGACTACCCAGGGGGCAGTTCTTC. Protein sequence: CASSQGTAEGLPRGQFF.

The chain joins TRBV5-5 to TRBJ1-5; 11 bases match TRBD1. V shed 4 bases and J 7 bases; nucleotides not matched to a gene: 4. CDR3 length equals 14 residues. Germline V gene data show CDR1 as SGHKS and CDR2 as YYEKEE (reference sequence). The CDR3 reads CASSQGTGGQPQHF. In DNA, the CDR3 is TGTGCCAGCAGCCAAGGGACAGGGGGACAGCCCCAGCATTTT. Together with reference TRBV5-5 and TRBJ1-5, the CDR3 gives the full variable domain: DAGVTQSPTHLIKTRGQQVTLRCSPISGHKSVSWYQQVLGQGPQFIFQYYEKEERGRGNFPDRFSARQFPNYSSELNVNALLLGDSALYLCASSQGTGGQPQHFGDGTRLSIL.

This chain connects TRBV7-3 to TRBJ2-1, with D perhaps matching TRBD2 (5 bases). Germline V gene sequence: CDR1 SGHTA, CDR2 FQGTGA. The CDR3 sequence is 13 residues long. Trimming took 5 bases from V and 13 from J, leaving 18 bases between them. CDR3 in DNA: TGTGCCAGCAGCCCTACGGCGACGGGGAAACAGTTCTTC. Residues: CASSPTATGKQFF.

The V call is TRBV20-1, the J call TRBJ2-7, with D uncertain. Germline lookup yields CDR1 DFQATT and CDR2 SNEGSKA (reference sequence). This CDR3 is built from 13 residues. Trimming took 3 bases from V and 3 from J, leaving 12 bases between them. CDR3 DNA: TGCAGTGCTAGTGGTAGCTCCTTCTACGAGCAGTACTTC. Amino acids: CSASGSSFYEQYF.

The genes are TRBV5-6 and TRBJ2-1, with D tentatively TRBD1 (6 bases). Trimming removed 4 bases at V and 4 bases at J, with 15 bases between. The CDR3 covers 15 residues. Per the germline V gene, CDR1 is SGHDT and CDR2 is YYEEEE. This CDR3 is CASSAGPTGYNEQFF. As DNA, the CDR3 is TGTGCCAGCAGCGCAGGCCCCACAGGGTACAATGAGCAGTTCTTC.

This clonotype was picked up a small number of times. This chain uses TRBV14 with TRBJ2-7, with 7 positions matching TRBD1. There are 15 residues in the CDR3. J gave up 4 bases and V 3 bases, and 9 bases lay outside the gene matches. Germline V gene lookup returns CDR1 SGHDN and CDR2 FVKESK. The CDR3 DNA is TGTGCCAGCAGCCAGTCGACAGGGCCCATGTACGAGCAGTACTTC. As protein: CASSQSTGPMYEQYF.